This T cell receptor beta chain was captured by sequencing in a study of T cell responses to AZD1222 COVID-19 vaccine. Study information: Investigators merged groups given second doses at roughly 4 or roughly 12 weeks.

Profiling relied on immunoSEQ multiplex PCR, and the TCRdb table lists in-frame clones only, not all of them. This sample yields more than 70,000 clones, of which approximately 89% are seen a single time; roughly 15% belongs to the top ten. This CDR3 has 15 residues. The germline V gene has CDR1 SQVTM and CDR2 ANQGSEA. V shed 6 bases and J shed 0 bases, with 17 bases lying between them. Source: peripheral blood, taken on day 0 of AZD1222 vaccination. The chain links TRBV29-1 to TRBJ1-1; D not resolved. This TCR was sampled from an adult in good health. This CDR3 reads CSVLTPPPVNTEAFF. CDR3 nucleotide sequence: TGCAGCGTCCTCACTCCTCCCCCGGTGAACACTGAAGCTTTCTTT.